This T cell receptor beta chain was obtained from a study (dated by TCRdb to 2016 to 2018). In terms of the full investigation: In people whose bodies naturally kept HIV infection under control, the researchers looked into where HIV persistence comes from.

From the cysteine through the phenylalanine, the CDR3 covers 13 amino acids. Only the CDR3 DNA stays, 39 bases, in frame from base 1. From a lookup of the germline V gene, CDR1 and CDR2 are MNHNS and SASEGT. V ends up 6 bases short and J 10 bases short, with an unmatched junction base count of 7. This clonotype is described as large (0.1 to 1%). Its specific antigen is unknown. One base away there is no much larger clone; base qualities are not given. Library preparation employed 5' RACE. Data came from an Illumina HiSeq 2000. TCRdb reprocessed the public reads (quality trimming at Q25 with fastp, clone calling with MiXCR) and kept in-frame beta chains. Duplicate CDR3 protein sequences are folded into a single record with the most common DNA and genes. This sample holds roughly 2,700 distinct CDR3 sequences; less than 7.5% were observed only once. Together, the top ten hold about 6.5% of the sample.

The sequence joins TRBV6-1 to TRBJ1-1; 11 of the junction bases match TRBD1. The sequenced sample consisted of total memory T cells from blood PBMCs. Per the publication, the cell subset or site label means: transitional memory CD4+ T cells. The TCR sequence derives from a female donor with HIV. The encoded CDR3 is CASRPTGQGVAFF. The bases are TGTGCCAGCAGACCGACGGGACAGGGGGTAGCTTTCTTT.